One sample yielded the 23 T cell receptor beta chains listed below, sequenced in a study of T cell changes during pregnancy in multiple sclerosis. Libraries were prepared by immunoSEQ multiplex PCR; TCRdb keeps only in-frame clonotypes and omits some of them. The data contain some 70,000 clones, approximately 91% of them singletons. This material consisted of peripheral blood, taken before pregnancy. The receptors come from a female donor with multiple sclerosis, enrolled in a pregnancy study.

The J gene is TRBJ2-7, the V gene TRBV5-1; TRBD2 aligns across 10 bases. The CDR3 is made up of 15 amino acids. The germline gives CDR1 SGHRS, CDR2 YFSETQ. V lost 4 bases, J lost 7 bases, and 11 bases stayed unmatched. The CDR3 bases are TGCGCCAGCAGCGACCCAGCGGGAGGGCCGGAAGAGCAGTACTTC. It is translated as CASSDPAGGPEEQYF.

The CDR3 is CASSQPGRGQPQHF. The CDR3 DNA follows: TGCGCCAGCAGCCAACCGGGTCGGGGTCAGCCCCAGCATTTT. This chain links TRBV4-1 with TRBJ1-5; no clear D. CDR1 is MGHRA, CDR2 YSYEKL, per germline. The CDR3 extends over 14 amino acids. The V gene lost 2 bases and the J gene lost 6 bases, with 11 bases spanning the gap.

Of note for this clone: At one of its ends the junction is not consistent with the germline gene, which may arise from a read error. DNA for the CDR3: TGTGCCAGCAGCCACCCGACAGGGAATGGGTACACCTTC. This codes for CASSHPTGNGYTF. The gene calls are TRBV7-2 and TRBJ1-2, with 7 nucleotides matching TRBD1. The CDR3 is 13 residues long. Germline values: CDR1 SGHTA, CDR2 FQGNSA. Complete variable domain (other parts from reference TRBV7-2 and TRBJ1-2): GAGVSQSPSNKVTEKGKDVELRCDPISGHTALYWYRQSLGQGLEFLIYFQGNSAPDKSGLPSDRFSAERTGGSVSTLTIQRTQQEDSAVYLCASSHPTGNGYTFGSGTRLTVV.

This clone was seen once. V usage is TRBV30 and J usage is TRBJ2-7; D may be TRBD2 (5 bases). Deletions cut 8 bases from V and 3 bases from J, with 11 bases between. In germline, CDR1 is GTSNPN, CDR2 SVGIG (reference sequence). The CDR3 loop spans 11 amino acids. CDR3 region: CAEGEGYEQYF. The CDR3, as DNA: TGTGCCGAAGGAGAGGGCTACGAGCAGTACTTC.

The rearrangement joins TRBV6-5 to TRBJ2-7; TRBD2 matches 8 bases. Per germline, CDR1 MNHEY and CDR2 SVGAGI. Trimming cost V 0 bases and J 3 bases; bases outside gene matches: 4. The CDR3 contains 15 residues. CDR3 region: CASSYSTSEGYEQYF. Here the CDR3 DNA reads TGTGCCAGCAGTTACTCGACTAGCGAGGGCTACGAGCAGTACTTC.

The chain uses TRBV6-1 and TRBJ1-3; a possible D gene is TRBD1 (6 bases). V lost 0 bases, J lost 8 bases, and 20 bases lay in between. CDR3 length: 17 residues. Germline-derived CDR1 and CDR2 are MNHNS and SASEGT. The CDR3 region is CASSEARGGQSWYTIYF. The CDR3 DNA sequence: TGTGCCAGCAGTGAAGCGAGGGGGGGTCAATCTTGGTACACCATATATTTT.

The chain carries TRBV7-9 and TRBJ1-1, with 7 bases fitting TRBD1. J was trimmed by 4 bases and V by 4 bases; bases with no gene match: 6. This CDR3 spans 14 amino acids. In germline, CDR1 is SEHNR, CDR2 FQNEAQ (reference sequence). The CDR3 DNA reads as TGTGCCAGCAGCTATCGACAGGGTGGCACTGAAGCTTTCTTT. It translates to CASSYRQGGTEAFF. Complete variable domain (other parts from reference TRBV7-9 and TRBJ1-1): DTGVSQNPRHKITKRGQNVTFRCDPISEHNRLYWYRQTLGQGPEFLTYFQNEAQLEKSRLLSDRFSAERPKGSFSTLEIQRTEQGDSAMYLCASSYRQGGTEAFFGQGTRLTVV.

At least ten counts were recorded for this clone. This chain uses TRBV2 with TRBJ1-1; 7 bases map to TRBD1. This CDR3 comprises 14 residues. Unmatched junction bases numbered 6, after V lost 7 bases and J lost 1 base. Germline loops: CDR1 SNHLY, CDR2 FYNNEI. The CDR3 is CASIRGGKNTEAFF. The CDR3 nucleotides read TGTGCCAGCATCAGAGGGGGCAAGAACACTGAAGCTTTCTTT.

V gene TRBV30 combines with J gene TRBJ2-7; 11 nucleotides align to TRBD2. Losses at the gene ends were 2 bases for V and 4 bases for J; bases not matched to a gene: 7. The CDR3 is 15 residues long. Germline V lookup: CDR1 GTSNPN, CDR2 SVGIG (reference sequence). The CDR3 is CAWSSLAGARYEQYF. CDR3 sequence (DNA): TGTGCCTGGAGTTCACTAGCGGGAGCAAGGTACGAGCAGTACTTC.

The chain combines TRBV18 with TRBJ2-7; the D is unclear. The CDR3 has 15 amino acids. Germline-derived CDR1 and CDR2 are KGHSH and LQKENI. Trimming took 3 bases from V and 3 from J, leaving 15 bases between them. The DNA for the CDR3 is TGTGCCAGCTCACCTAGCTATGTCACGAACTACGAGCAGTACTTC. Its translation: CASSPSYVTNYEQYF.

The chain joins TRBV5-8 to TRBJ1-4; D is possibly TRBD1 (6 bases). The CDR3 runs to 16 residues. Trimming pared 2 bases from V and 14 bases from J, leaving 25 bases between. CDR1 is SGHTS and CDR2 is YDEGEE in the germline V gene. CDR3 nucleotide sequence: TGTGCCAGCAGCTTACAGGGTACTTGGGTAACGAAAGAGCTGTTTTTT. Translated, it gives CASSLQGTWVTKELFF.

This clone was found a few times. This rearrangement joins TRBV11-2 to TRBJ1-2; a possible D gene is TRBD1 (5 bases). V dropped 1 base and J dropped 4 bases, with 7 bases sitting between them. The V gene's germline CDR1 is SGHAT and CDR2 FQNNGV. The CDR3 is 13 amino acids. CDR3 amino acids: CASSLGGVYGYTF. In DNA, the CDR3 is TGTGCCAGCAGCTTAGGGGGGGTCTATGGCTACACCTTC.

CDR3 sequence reads: CSVHGGGVQYF. DNA for the CDR3: TGCAGTGTTCACGGTGGTGGAGTGCAGTACTTC. The rearrangement links TRBV20-1 to TRBJ2-7, with D uncertain. V lost 7 bases and J lost 9, with 16 bases in between. Germline-derived CDR1 and CDR2 are DFQATT and SNEGSKA (reference sequence). The CDR3 is 11 residues long.

This chain links TRBV7-9 with TRBJ2-5; a possible D gene is TRBD2 (6 bases). The V gene lost 4 bases and the J gene lost 1 base, with 16 bases spanning the gap. CDR1 and CDR2 from the germline V gene are SEHNR and FQNEAQ (reference sequence). This CDR3 comprises 16 residues. In DNA, the CDR3 is TGTGCCAGCAGCTACGGACGCGGAGGGCCCCAAGAGACCCAGTACTTC. Encoded protein: CASSYGRGGPQETQYF.

This rearrangement joins TRBV7-6 to TRBJ2-1; no definite D call. This CDR3 has 15 amino acids. Germline V CDR1 and CDR2: SGHVS, FNYEAQ. V was clipped by 7 bases and J by 6 bases, with 19 bases between them. This CDR3 reads CASTPMVGSTNEQFF. DNA of the CDR3: TGTGCCAGCACCCCCATGGTGGGTAGCACCAATGAGCAGTTCTTC. Together with reference TRBV7-6 and TRBJ2-1, the CDR3 gives the full variable domain: GAGVSQSPRYKVTKRGQDVALRCDPISGHVSLYWYRQALGQGPEFLTYFNYEAQQDKSGLPNDRFSAERPEGSISTLTIQRTEQRDSAMYRCASTPMVGSTNEQFFGPGTRLTVL.

The chain combines TRBV27 with TRBJ2-2, with D possibly TRBD2 on 6 matching bases. The CDR3 contains 12 residues. The germline V and J ends were trimmed by 3 bases and 12 bases, with 11 bases remaining between them. Germline CDR1 reads MNHEY; CDR2 reads SMNVEV (reference sequence). CDR3 nucleotides: TGTGCCAGCAGTTTTGGGGGGAAGCAGCTGTTTTTT. Protein: CASSFGGKQLFF.

V usage is TRBV7-9 and J usage is TRBJ1-4; 8 bases match TRBD1. V gave up 5 bases and J gave up 8 bases; unmatched junction bases: 7. There are 14 residues in the CDR3. Germline V gives CDR1 SEHNR, CDR2 FQNEAQ (reference sequence). The CDR3 nucleotides are TGTGCCAGCAGCCAACCGGACAGGGTAGAAAAACTGTTTTTT. Protein sequence: CASSQPDRVEKLFF.

The J gene is TRBJ1-2, the V gene TRBV11-2; TRBD1 agrees at 8 bases. V trimming: 5 bases; J trimming: 8 bases; junction bases outside the gene matches: 10. CDR1 and CDR2 from the germline V gene are SGHAT and FQNNGV. The CDR3 sequence is 14 residues long. CDR3 protein: CASSPNDRGGGYTF. As DNA, the CDR3 is TGTGCCAGCAGCCCGAACGACAGGGGAGGGGGCTACACCTTC.

This rearrangement joins TRBV27 to TRBJ2-3, with D tentatively TRBD1 (5 bases). The CDR3 sequence is 10 residues long. Per the germline V gene, CDR1 is MNHEY and CDR2 is SMNVEV (reference sequence). V lost 7 bases and J 6 bases, leaving 5 bases between the germline ends. The DNA of the CDR3 is TGTGCCAGCAAGGGGGATACGCAGTATTTT. It encodes CASKGDTQYF.

The genes are TRBV5-8 and TRBJ2-5; 7 bases align to TRBD1. In germline, CDR1 is SGHTS, CDR2 YDEGEE. Trimming removed 2 bases from V and 0 bases from J; junction bases left unmatched: 7. The CDR3 is made up of 16 amino acids. CDR3 sequence (DNA): TGTGCCAGCAGCTTCACAGGGGCCGCGTACCAAGAGACCCAGTACTTC. Translation gives CASSFTGAAYQETQYF.

The rearrangement joins TRBV11-2 to TRBJ2-1; 10 bases fit TRBD2. CDR1 is SGHAT and CDR2 is FQNNGV in the germline V gene. Losses at the gene ends were 0 bases for V and 3 bases for J; bases not matched to a gene: 11. This CDR3 has 19 amino acids. The CDR3 region is CASSLDRPVAGGSYNEQFF. CDR3 bases: TGTGCCAGCAGCTTAGATCGGCCGGTAGCGGGAGGAAGCTACAATGAGCAGTTCTTC.

The chain combines TRBV7-2 with TRBJ2-7, with 7 nucleotides matching TRBD1. V shed 4 bases, J shed 1 base, and the junction held 4 bases outside the gene matches. The CDR3 runs to 14 residues. In germline, CDR1 is SGHTA, CDR2 FQGNSA. DNA for the CDR3: TGTGCCAGCAGCTCAGGGGGTATTTCCTACGAGCAGTACTTC. Translation gives CASSSGGISYEQYF.

V and J are TRBV5-1 and TRBJ2-2; weak D call: TRBD2 (5 bases). The germline V gene encodes CDR1 SGHRS and CDR2 YFSETQ. The V end lost 2 bases, the J end lost 0 bases, and 8 bases lay between the germline ends. The CDR3 is made up of 15 amino acids. CDR3 in amino acids: CASSFGLANTGELFF. DNA of the CDR3: TGCGCCAGCAGCTTCGGACTTGCGAACACCGGGGAGCTGTTTTTT.